This TCR beta chain derives from a study of human T cells and chemical hapten exposure. Germline V lookup: CDR1 LGHDT, CDR2 YNNKEL (reference sequence). The CDR3 spans 17 residues. Trimming took 1 base from V and 1 from J, leaving 13 bases between them. Only a few counts were recorded for this clonotype. The time point here: pre-sensitization, week 0. Treatment specified: therapeutic diphenylcyclopropenone sensitization with weekly scalp DPC. TCRdb itself ran the RACE reads through MiXCR, one entry per CDR3 protein. The profile shows approximately 80,000 distinct CDR3 sequences, 13% to 15% of them singletons.

This sequence originates from a woman aged 45-60 years with alopecia areata. Some clones in this sample may be carry-over from other donors' samples. The sequencing here drew on whole blood, taken in connection with sensitization to the hapten diphenylcyclopropenone (DPC). V and J are TRBV3-1 and TRBJ2-2, with a possible D match to TRBD2 (6 bases). The CDR3 is CASSQVFGTVNTGELFF. The CDR3 DNA reads as TGTGCCAGCAGCCAAGTTTTCGGGACTGTGAACACCGGGGAGCTGTTTTTT.